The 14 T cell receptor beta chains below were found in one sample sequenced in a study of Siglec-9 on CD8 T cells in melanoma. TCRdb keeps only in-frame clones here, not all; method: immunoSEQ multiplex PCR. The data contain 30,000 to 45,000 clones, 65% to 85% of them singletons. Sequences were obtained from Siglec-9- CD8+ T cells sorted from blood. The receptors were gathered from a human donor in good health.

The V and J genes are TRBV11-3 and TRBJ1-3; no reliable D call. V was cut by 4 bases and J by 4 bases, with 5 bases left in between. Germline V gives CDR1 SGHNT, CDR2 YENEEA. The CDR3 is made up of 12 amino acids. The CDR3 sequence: CASSSDGNTIYF. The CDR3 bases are TGTGCCAGCAGCTCAGACGGAAACACCATATATTTT.

DNA of the CDR3: TGTGCCAGCAGTCTCTGGCCTGTCGACCAGCCCCAGCATTTT. This translates into CASSLWPVDQPQHF. The rearrangement links TRBV6-4 to TRBJ1-5; D unresolved. V lost 5 bases, J lost 7 bases, and 15 bases lay in between. There are 14 residues in the CDR3. The germline CDR1 and CDR2 sequences are MRHNA and SNTAGT.

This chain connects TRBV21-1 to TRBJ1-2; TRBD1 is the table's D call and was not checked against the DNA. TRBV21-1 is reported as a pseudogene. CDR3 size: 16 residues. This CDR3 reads CASSKGDRALGSGYTF. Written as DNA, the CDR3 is TGTGCCAGCAGCAAAGGCGACAGGGCCCTGGGGTCGGGCTACACCTTC.

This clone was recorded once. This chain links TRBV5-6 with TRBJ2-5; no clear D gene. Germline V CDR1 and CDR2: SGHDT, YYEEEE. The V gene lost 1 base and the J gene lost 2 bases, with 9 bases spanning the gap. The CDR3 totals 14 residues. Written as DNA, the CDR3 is TGTGCCAGCAGCTTGTTGGGCACACAAGAGACCCAGTACTTC. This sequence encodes CASSLLGTQETQYF.

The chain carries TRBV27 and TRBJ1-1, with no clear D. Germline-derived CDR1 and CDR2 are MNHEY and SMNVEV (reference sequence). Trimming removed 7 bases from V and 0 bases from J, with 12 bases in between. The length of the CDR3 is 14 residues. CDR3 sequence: CASKWVNMNTEAFF. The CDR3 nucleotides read TGTGCCAGCAAGTGGGTAAACATGAACACTGAAGCTTTCTTT.

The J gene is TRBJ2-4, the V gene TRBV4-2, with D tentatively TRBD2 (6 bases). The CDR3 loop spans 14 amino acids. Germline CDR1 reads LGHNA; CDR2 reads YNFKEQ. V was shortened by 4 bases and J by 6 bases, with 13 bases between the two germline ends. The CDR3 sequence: CASSPSVGGNIQYF. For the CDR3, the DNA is TGTGCCAGCAGCCCATCCGTGGGGGGAAACATTCAGTACTTC.

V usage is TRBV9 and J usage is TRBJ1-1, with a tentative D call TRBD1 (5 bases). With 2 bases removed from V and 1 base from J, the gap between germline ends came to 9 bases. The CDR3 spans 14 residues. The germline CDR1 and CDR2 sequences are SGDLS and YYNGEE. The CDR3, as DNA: TGTGCCAGCAGCGTTACACAGGAGAACACTGAAGCTTTCTTT. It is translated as CASSVTQENTEAFF.

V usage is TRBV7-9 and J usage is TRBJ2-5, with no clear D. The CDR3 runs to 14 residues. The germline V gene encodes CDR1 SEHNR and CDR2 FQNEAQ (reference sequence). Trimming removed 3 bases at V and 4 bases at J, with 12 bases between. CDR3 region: CASSFQALRETQYF. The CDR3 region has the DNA TGTGCCAGCAGCTTCCAGGCTTTGAGAGAGACCCAGTACTTC.

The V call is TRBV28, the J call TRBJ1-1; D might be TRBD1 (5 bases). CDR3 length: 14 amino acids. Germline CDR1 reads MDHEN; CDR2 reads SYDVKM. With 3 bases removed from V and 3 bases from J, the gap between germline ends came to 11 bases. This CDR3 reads CASSFQGYHTEAFF. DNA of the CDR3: TGTGCCAGCAGTTTTCAGGGATATCACACTGAAGCTTTCTTT.

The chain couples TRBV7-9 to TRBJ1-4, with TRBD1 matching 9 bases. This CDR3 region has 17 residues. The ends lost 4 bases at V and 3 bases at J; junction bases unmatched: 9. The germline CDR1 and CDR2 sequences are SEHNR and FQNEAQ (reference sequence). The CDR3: CASSSNRGLGANEKLFF. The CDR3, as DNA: TGTGCCAGCAGCTCGAACAGGGGGCTAGGGGCTAATGAAAAACTGTTTTTT.

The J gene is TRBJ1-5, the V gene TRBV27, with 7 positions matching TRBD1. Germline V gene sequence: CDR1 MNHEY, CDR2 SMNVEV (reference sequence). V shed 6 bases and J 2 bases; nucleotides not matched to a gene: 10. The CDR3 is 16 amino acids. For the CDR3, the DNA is TGTGCCAGCAGAACCTTGACAGGGTACGGCAATCAGCCCCAGCATTTT. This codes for CASRTLTGYGNQPQHF.

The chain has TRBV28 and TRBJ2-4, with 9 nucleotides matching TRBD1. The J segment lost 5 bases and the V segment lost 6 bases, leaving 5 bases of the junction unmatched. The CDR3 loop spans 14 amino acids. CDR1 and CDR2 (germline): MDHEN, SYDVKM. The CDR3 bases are TGTGCCAGCAGCGGGACAGGGATCCAAAACATTCAGTACTTC. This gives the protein CASSGTGIQNIQYF.

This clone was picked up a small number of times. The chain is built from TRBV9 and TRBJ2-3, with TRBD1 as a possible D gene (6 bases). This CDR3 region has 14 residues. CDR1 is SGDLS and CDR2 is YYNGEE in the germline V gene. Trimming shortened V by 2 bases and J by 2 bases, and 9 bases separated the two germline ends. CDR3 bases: TGTGCCAGCAGCGTTGCAGGGGCCACAGATACGCAGTATTTT. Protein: CASSVAGATDTQYF.

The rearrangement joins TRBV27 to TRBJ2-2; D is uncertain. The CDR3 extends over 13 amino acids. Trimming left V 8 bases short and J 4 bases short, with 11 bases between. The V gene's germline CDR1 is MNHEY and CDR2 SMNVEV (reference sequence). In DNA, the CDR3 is TGTGCCAGCTCCCAGGAGCGCACCGGGGAGCTGTTTTTT. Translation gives CASSQERTGELFF.